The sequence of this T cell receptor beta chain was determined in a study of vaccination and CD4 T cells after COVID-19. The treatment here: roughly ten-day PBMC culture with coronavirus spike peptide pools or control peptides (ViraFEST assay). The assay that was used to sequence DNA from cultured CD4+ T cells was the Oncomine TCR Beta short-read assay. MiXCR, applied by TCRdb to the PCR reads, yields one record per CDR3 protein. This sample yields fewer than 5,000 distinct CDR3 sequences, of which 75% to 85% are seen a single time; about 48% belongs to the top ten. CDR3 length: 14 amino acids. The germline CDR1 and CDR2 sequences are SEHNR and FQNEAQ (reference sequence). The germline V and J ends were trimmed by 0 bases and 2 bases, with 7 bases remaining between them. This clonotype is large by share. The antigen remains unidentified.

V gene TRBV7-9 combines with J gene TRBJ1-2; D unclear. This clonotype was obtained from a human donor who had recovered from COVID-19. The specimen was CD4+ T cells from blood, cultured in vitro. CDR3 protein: CASSLASGNYGYTF. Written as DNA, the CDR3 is TGTGCCAGCAGCTTAGCATCCGGGAACTATGGCTACACCTTC. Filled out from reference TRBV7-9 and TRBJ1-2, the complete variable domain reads DTGVSQNPRHKITKRGQNVTFRCDPISEHNRLYWYRQTLGQGPEFLTYFQNEAQLEKSRLLSDRFSAERPKGSFSTLEIQRTEQGDSAMYLCASSLASGNYGYTFGSGTRLTVV.